These T cell receptor beta chains were read from a single sample in a study of neurological immune-mediated disorders. From the 5' RACE reads, TCRdb called clonotypes with MiXCR, one entry per CDR3 protein. The sample contains approximately 36,000 distinct CDR3 sequences, 13% to 15% of which appear only once. Sequenced input: PBMCs. These receptor sequences come from a woman between 45 and 65 years old with HTLV-1-associated myelopathy (HAM/TSP). Both conserved end residues are part of each CDR3. A D gene is named only where the DNA matches it firmly. The size entry is marked missing in some rows and otherwise reads once, few, many or a size class.

NA | TRBJ2-3 | many | TRBV20-1 | CSAQRSTDTQYF | TGCAGTGCCCAGAGGAGCACAGATACGCAGTATTTT
TRBD1 | TRBJ2-1 | many | TRBV12-3/TRBV12-4 | CASSLLSGGRVEQFF | TGTGCCAGCAGTTTATTGTCAGGGGGCCGGGTTGAGCAGTTCTTC
NA | TRBJ1-2 | many | TRBV6-2/TRBV6-3 | CASSPGPSLLYGYTF | TGTGCCAGCAGCCCGGGACCCTCCTTGCTCTATGGCTACACCTTC
TRBD2 | TRBJ2-7 | many | TRBV5-6 | CASSYSGGYYEQYF | TGTGCCAGCAGCTATAGCGGGGGTTACTACGAGCAGTACTTC
NA | TRBJ1-2 | many | TRBV29-1 | CSVAEGNYGYTF | TGCAGCGTTGCAGAAGGAAACTATGGCTACACCTTC
TRBD1 | TRBJ1-4 | many | TRBV12-3/TRBV12-4 | CASSAALTGAEKLFF | TGTGCCAGCAGTGCGGCTCTTACAGGGGCTGAAAAACTGTTTTTT
NA | TRBJ1-6 | few | TRBV5-1 | CASSLGPREHSPLHF | TGCGCCAGCAGCTTGGGGCCCAGGGAACATTCACCCCTCCACTTT
NA | TRBJ1-1 | few | TRBV19 | CASSPGRGSGAFF | TGTGCCAGTAGTCCCGGGCGGGGCTCGGGAGCTTTCTTT
TRBD1 | TRBJ1-2 | many | TRBV18 | CASSPDRGPVNHGYTF | TGTGCCAGCTCACCAGACAGGGGGCCCGTCAACCATGGCTACACCTTC
TRBD1 | TRBJ1-2 | many | TRBV10-3 | CATKVGQGAEGYTF | TGTGCCACGAAGGTGGGACAGGGGGCAGAGGGCTACACCTTC
TRBD1 | TRBJ1-2 | many | TRBV3-1 | CASSRGQAPYGYTF | TGTGCCAGCAGCCGGGGACAGGCCCCCTATGGCTACACCTTC
NA | TRBJ1-5 | many | TRBV6-6 | CASSYWAPRVGNQPQHF | TGTGCCAGCAGTTACTGGGCCCCTCGGGTTGGCAATCAGCCCCAGCATTTT
TRBD2 | TRBJ2-3 | NA | TRBV5-4 | CSSSLGWLAGTDTQYF | TGTTCCAGTAGCTTGGGGTGGTTAGCGGGAACAGATACGCAGTATTTT
TRBD1 | TRBJ2-3 | many | TRBV9 | CASSVRQGSTDTQYF | TGTGCCAGCAGCGTACGACAGGGTAGCACAGATACGCAGTATTTT
NA | TRBJ2-3 | many | TRBV5-1 | CASSLYPGTSTDTQYF | TGCGCCAGCAGCTTGTACCCCGGGACTAGCACAGATACGCAGTATTTT
TRBD1 | TRBJ1-2 | few | TRBV6-5 | CASRMDRASYGYTF | TGTGCCAGCAGGATGGACAGGGCCTCCTATGGCTACACCTTC
NA | TRBJ1-4 | NA | TRBV5-5 | CANSPPPGGVEKLFF | TGTGCCAACAGTCCCCCTCCCGGTGGAGTTGAAAAACTGTTTTTT
NA | TRBJ2-4 | many | TRBV6-5 | CASSYGPGIQYF | TGTGCCAGCAGTTACGGGCCAGGCATTCAGTACTTC
TRBD1 | TRBJ2-2 | many | TRBV5-1 | CASRQGAGELFF | TGCGCCAGCAGACAGGGGGCCGGGGAGCTGTTTTTT
NA | TRBJ1-2 | many | TRBV20-1 | CSATDFRDGLNYGYTF | TGCAGTGCTACTGATTTCCGTGACGGCCTTAACTATGGCTACACCTTC
TRBD1 | TRBJ1-1 | many | TRBV25-1 | CASSEYIQGARAFF | TGTGCCAGCAGTGAATATATTCAGGGGGCTCGTGCTTTCTTT
NA | TRBJ1-1 | many | TRBV18 | CASSRQNTEAFF | TGTGCCAGCTCAAGACAGAACACTGAAGCTTTCTTT